A selection of T cell receptor beta chains follows, all from one sample in a study of beta chain features in type 1 diabetes. Only in-frame clones appear in the TCRdb table, and some are missing; sequencing was by immunoSEQ multiplex PCR. Among over 150,000 clones, less than 9.5% were seen once, and the ten largest hold 0.65%. Material: central memory CD4+ T cells from blood. All receptors come from a man aged 18 to 30 in good health. Both conserved end residues are part of each CDR3. The D gene is left open where the match is weak. Size values are once, few and many counts, or a class for expanded clones, and some rows have none.

clone_size: NA; d_call: TRBD1; j_call: TRBJ1-6; v_call: TRBV4-2; cdr3_nt: TGTGCCAGCAGCTACGGGACAGGGAATTCACCCCTCCACTTT; cdr3_aa: CASSYGTGNSPLHF
clone_size: NA; d_call: NA; j_call: TRBJ2-7; v_call: TRBV28; cdr3_nt: TGTGCCAGCAGTTTATCGCCCAGGGACTACGAGCAGTACTTC; cdr3_aa: CASSLSPRDYEQYF
clone_size: many; d_call: TRBD1; j_call: TRBJ1-3; v_call: TRBV4-2; cdr3_nt: TGTGCCAGCAGCCAAGAAGGACAGGGAAGTGGAAACACCATATATTTT; cdr3_aa: CASSQEGQGSGNTIYF
clone_size: few; d_call: NA; j_call: TRBJ2-2; v_call: TRBV14; cdr3_nt: TGTGCCAGCAGCCAAGGTTATGCAGAAATCAACACCGGGGAGCTGTTTTTT; cdr3_aa: CASSQGYAEINTGELFF
clone_size: NA; d_call: TRBD2; j_call: TRBJ2-1; v_call: TRBV28; cdr3_nt: TGTGCCAGCAGTGGACTAGCGGGAGGGAGGAATGAGCAGTTCTTC; cdr3_aa: CASSGLAGGRNEQFF
clone_size: NA; d_call: NA; j_call: TRBJ1-2; v_call: TRBV27; cdr3_nt: TGTGCCAGCAGTAGGGGGGGGTATGGCTACACCTTC; cdr3_aa: CASSRGGYGYTF
clone_size: NA; d_call: NA; j_call: TRBJ1-5; v_call: TRBV7-9; cdr3_nt: TGTGCCAGCAGCTTAGCACTCTATCAGCCCCAGCATTTT; cdr3_aa: CASSLALYQPQHF
clone_size: NA; d_call: TRBD1; j_call: TRBJ2-1; v_call: TRBV9; cdr3_nt: TGTGCCAGCAGCGCCATCCTAACCGGGACAGGATCGAATGAGCAGTTCTTC; cdr3_aa: CASSAILTGTGSNEQFF
clone_size: NA; d_call: TRBD1; j_call: TRBJ1-4; v_call: TRBV4-3; cdr3_nt: TGCGCCAGCAGCCAACTACAGGGGGTTCGTGAAAAACTGTTTTTT; cdr3_aa: CASSQLQGVREKLFF
clone_size: NA; d_call: NA; j_call: TRBJ2-2; v_call: TRBV7-6; cdr3_nt: TGTGCCAGCAGCTTAGCGCGGCTCGGGGAGCTGTTTTTT; cdr3_aa: CASSLARLGELFF
clone_size: few; d_call: NA; j_call: TRBJ1-2; v_call: TRBV14; cdr3_nt: TGTGCCAGCAGCCAAGACACTGGCGGTGGCTACACCTTC; cdr3_aa: CASSQDTGGGYTF
clone_size: NA; d_call: TRBD2; j_call: TRBJ2-1; v_call: TRBV5-1; cdr3_nt: TGCGCCAGCAGCCCCGGACTAGCGGGGGTCAGCTCCTACAATGAGCAGTTCTTC; cdr3_aa: CASSPGLAGVSSYNEQFF
clone_size: few; d_call: TRBD1; j_call: TRBJ1-2; v_call: TRBV6-5; cdr3_nt: TGTGCCAGCACCTTACAGGGGGCCAGCTATGGCTACACCTTC; cdr3_aa: CASTLQGASYGYTF
clone_size: NA; d_call: NA; j_call: TRBJ2-3; v_call: TRBV4-3; cdr3_nt: TGCGCCAGCAGCCTGGGGCCCGGTACGCAGTATTTT; cdr3_aa: CASSLGPGTQYF
clone_size: many; d_call: TRBD2; j_call: TRBJ2-3; v_call: TRBV7-2; cdr3_nt: TGTGCCAGCAGCTTAGCTTCCAGCGGGAGTGGCGCAGATACGCAGTATTTT; cdr3_aa: CASSLASSGSGADTQYF
clone_size: NA; d_call: NA; j_call: TRBJ2-3; v_call: TRBV28; cdr3_nt: TGTGCCAGCAGTTTTTCCGGTTTGGGGCAAGATACGCAGTATTTT; cdr3_aa: CASSFSGLGQDTQYF